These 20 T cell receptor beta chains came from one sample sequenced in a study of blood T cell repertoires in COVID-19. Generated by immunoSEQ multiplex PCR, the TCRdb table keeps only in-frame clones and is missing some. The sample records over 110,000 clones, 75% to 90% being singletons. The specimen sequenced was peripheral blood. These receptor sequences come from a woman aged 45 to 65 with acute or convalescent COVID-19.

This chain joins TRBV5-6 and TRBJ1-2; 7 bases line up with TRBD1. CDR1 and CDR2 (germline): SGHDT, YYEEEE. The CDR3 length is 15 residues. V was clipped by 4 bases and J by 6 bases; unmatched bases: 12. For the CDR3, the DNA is TGTGCCAGCAGCCAGGGGGACGGAAGGCCGGATGGCTACACCTTC. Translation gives CASSQGDGRPDGYTF.

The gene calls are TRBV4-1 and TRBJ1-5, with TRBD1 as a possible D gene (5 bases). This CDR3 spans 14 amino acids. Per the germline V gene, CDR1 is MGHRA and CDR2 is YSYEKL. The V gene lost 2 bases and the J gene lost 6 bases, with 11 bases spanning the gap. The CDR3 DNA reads TGCGCCAGCAGCCAACAGGGAATAGGTCAGCCCCAGCATTTT. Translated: CASSQQGIGQPQHF.

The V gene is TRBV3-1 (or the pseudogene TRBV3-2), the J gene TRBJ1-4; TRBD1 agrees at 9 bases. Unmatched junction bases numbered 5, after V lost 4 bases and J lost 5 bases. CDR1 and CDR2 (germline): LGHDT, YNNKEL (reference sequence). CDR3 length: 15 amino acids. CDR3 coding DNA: TGTGCCAGCAGCCCCGGTGGGACAGGGAATGAAAAACTGTTTTTT. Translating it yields CASSPGGTGNEKLFF.

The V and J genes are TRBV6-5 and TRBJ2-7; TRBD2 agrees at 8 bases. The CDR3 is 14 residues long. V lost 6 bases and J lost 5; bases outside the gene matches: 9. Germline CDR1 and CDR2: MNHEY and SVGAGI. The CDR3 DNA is TGTGCCAGCAGGGATAGCGGGGCGTCCGACGAGCAGTACTTC. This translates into CASRDSGASDEQYF.

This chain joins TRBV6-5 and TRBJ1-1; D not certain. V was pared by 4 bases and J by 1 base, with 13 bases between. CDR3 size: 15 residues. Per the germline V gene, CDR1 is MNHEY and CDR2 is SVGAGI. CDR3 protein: CASSLLGPWNTEAFF. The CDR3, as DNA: TGTGCCAGCAGTTTACTAGGTCCATGGAACACTGAAGCTTTCTTT.

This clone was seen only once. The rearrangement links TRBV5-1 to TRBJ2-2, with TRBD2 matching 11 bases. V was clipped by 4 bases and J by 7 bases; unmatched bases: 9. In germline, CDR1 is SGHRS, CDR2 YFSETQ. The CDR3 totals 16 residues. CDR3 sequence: CASSGLAGGQVGELFF. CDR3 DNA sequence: TGCGCCAGCAGCGGTCTAGCGGGGGGACAGGTCGGGGAGCTGTTTTTT.

The CDR3: CASSVAGGTDTQYF. CDR3 DNA: TGTGCCAGCTCCGTGGCGGGAGGTACAGATACGCAGTATTTT. The chain couples TRBV18 to TRBJ2-3, with 8 positions matching TRBD2. The ends lost 6 bases at V and 3 bases at J; junction bases unmatched: 5. From germline, CDR1 is KGHSH and CDR2 LQKENI. This CDR3 is 14 amino acids long. The complete variable domain, with remaining parts taken from reference TRBV18 and TRBJ2-3, reads NAGVMQNPRHLVRRRGQEARLRCSPMKGHSHVYWYRQLPEEGLKFMVYLQKENIIDESGMPKERFSAEFPKEGPSILRIQQVVRGDSAAYFCASSVAGGTDTQYFGPGTRLTVL.

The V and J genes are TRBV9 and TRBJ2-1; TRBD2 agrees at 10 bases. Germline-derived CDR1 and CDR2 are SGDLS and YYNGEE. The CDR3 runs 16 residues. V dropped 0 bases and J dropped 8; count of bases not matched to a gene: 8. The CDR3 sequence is CASSVASGRVTDEQFF. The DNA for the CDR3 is TGTGCCAGCAGCGTAGCAAGCGGGAGGGTAACAGATGAGCAGTTCTTC.

CDR3 DNA sequence: TGTGCCAGCAGCCAGGGCAGTCAATACCCCTATGGCTACACCTTC. Its translation: CASSQGSQYPYGYTF. V is TRBV3-1 (or the pseudogene TRBV3-2) and J is TRBJ1-2; D not certain. Germline values: CDR1 LGHDT, CDR2 YNNKEL (reference sequence). CDR3 size: 15 residues. V shed 3 bases and J shed 4 bases, with 15 bases lying between them.

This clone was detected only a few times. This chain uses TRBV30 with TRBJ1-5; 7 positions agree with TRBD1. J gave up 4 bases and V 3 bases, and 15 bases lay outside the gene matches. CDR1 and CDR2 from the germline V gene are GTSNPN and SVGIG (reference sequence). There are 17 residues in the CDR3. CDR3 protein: CAWSTPAWTGRNQPQHF. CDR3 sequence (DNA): TGTGCCTGGAGCACCCCCGCATGGACAGGCAGGAATCAGCCCCAGCATTTT.

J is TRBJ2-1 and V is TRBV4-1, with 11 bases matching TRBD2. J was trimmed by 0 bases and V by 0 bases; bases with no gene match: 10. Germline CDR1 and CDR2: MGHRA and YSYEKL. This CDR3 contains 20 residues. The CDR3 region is CASSQEGGSGRAVSYNEQFF. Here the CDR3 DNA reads TGCGCCAGCAGCCAAGAGGGGGGTAGCGGGAGGGCCGTCTCCTACAATGAGCAGTTCTTC.

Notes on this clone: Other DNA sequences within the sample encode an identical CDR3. The DNA of the CDR3 is TGTGCCAGCAGCGTAGGAGGCAACAGCAATCAGCCCCAGCATTTT. This encodes CASSVGGNSNQPQHF. The chain joins TRBV9 to TRBJ1-5; D remains ambiguous. The CDR3 is 15 amino acids. Germline V gene sequence: CDR1 SGDLS, CDR2 YYNGEE. V was trimmed by 0 bases and J by 1 base, leaving 8 bases between them.

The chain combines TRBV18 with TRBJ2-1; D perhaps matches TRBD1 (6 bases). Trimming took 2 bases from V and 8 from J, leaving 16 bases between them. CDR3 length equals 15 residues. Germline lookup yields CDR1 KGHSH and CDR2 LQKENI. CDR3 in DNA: TGTGCCAGCTCACCAAACAGGGCAATTAACGATGAGCAGTTCTTC. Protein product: CASSPNRAINDEQFF.

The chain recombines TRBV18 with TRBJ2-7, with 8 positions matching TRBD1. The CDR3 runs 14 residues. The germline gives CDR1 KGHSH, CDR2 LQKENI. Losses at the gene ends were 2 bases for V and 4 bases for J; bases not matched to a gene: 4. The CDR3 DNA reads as TGTGCCAGCTCACCAGGACAGGGAGAGTACGAGCAGTACTTC. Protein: CASSPGQGEYEQYF.

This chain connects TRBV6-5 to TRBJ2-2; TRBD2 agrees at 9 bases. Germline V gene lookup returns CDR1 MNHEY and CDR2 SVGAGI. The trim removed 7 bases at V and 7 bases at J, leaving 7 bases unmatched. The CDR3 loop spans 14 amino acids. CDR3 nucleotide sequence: TGTGCCAGCACATTAGCGGGAGACATCGGGGAGCTGTTTTTT. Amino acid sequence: CASTLAGDIGELFF.

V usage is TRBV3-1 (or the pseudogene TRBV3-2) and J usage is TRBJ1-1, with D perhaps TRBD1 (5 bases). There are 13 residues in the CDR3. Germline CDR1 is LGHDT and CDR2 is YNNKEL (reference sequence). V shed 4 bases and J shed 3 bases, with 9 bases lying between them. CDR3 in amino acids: CASSRGAYTEAFF. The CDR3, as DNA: TGTGCCAGCAGCCGCGGGGCCTACACTGAAGCTTTCTTT.

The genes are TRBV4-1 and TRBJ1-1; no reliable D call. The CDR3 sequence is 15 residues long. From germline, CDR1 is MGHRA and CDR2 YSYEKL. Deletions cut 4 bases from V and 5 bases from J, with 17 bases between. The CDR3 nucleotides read TGCGCCAGCAGCCCCCTCAGAGGTCTTGGGACTGAAGCTTTCTTT. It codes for CASSPLRGLGTEAFF.

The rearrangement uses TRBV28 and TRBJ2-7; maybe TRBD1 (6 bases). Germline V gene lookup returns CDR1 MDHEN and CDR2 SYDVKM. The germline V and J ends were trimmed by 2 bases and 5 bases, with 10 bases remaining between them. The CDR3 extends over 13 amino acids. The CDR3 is CASSLLRDNEQYF. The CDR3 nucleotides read TGTGCCAGCAGTTTACTCCGGGACAACGAGCAGTACTTC.

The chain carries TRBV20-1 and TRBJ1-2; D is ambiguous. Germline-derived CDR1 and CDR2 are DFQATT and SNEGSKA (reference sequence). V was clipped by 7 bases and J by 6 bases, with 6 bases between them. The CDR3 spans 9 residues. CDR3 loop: CSVLDGYTF. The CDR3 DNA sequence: TGCAGTGTCCTTGATGGCTACACCTTC.

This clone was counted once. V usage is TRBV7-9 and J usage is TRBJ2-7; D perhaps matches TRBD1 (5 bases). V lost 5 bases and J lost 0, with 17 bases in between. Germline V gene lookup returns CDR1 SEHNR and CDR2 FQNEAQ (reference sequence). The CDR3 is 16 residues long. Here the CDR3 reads CASSLPWGSHSYEQYF. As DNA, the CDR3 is TGTGCCAGCAGCCTCCCCTGGGGCAGTCACTCCTACGAGCAGTACTTC.